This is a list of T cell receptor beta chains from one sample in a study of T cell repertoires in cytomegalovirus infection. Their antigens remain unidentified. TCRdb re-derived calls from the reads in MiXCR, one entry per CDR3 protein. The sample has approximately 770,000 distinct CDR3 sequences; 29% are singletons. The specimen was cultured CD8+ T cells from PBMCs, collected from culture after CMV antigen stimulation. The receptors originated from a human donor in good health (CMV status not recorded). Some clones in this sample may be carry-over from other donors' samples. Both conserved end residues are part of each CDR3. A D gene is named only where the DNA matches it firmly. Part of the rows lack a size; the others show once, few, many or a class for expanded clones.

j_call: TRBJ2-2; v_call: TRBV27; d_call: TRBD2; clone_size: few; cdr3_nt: TGTGCCAGCACCTCTAGCGGGAGTGGGACCGGGGAGCTGTTTTTT; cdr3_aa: CASTSSGSGTGELFF
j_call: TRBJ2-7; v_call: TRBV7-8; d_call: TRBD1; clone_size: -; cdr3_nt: TGTGCCAGCAGCATCCCCGGGACAGGAGACTACGAGCAGTACTTC; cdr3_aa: CASSIPGTGDYEQYF
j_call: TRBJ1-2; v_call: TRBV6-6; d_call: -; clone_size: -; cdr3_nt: TGTGCCAGCAGTTACTCGGGGGACGGGGGTAACTATGGCTACACCTTC; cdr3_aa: CASSYSGDGGNYGYTF
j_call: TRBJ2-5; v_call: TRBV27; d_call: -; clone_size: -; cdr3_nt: TGTGCCAGCAGTTTATCGACGGAGGGGCAAGAGACCCAGTACTTC; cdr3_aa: CASSLSTEGQETQYF
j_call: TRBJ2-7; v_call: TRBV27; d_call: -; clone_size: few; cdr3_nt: TGTGCCAGCGCCCACGGCGCCTACGAGCAGTACTTC; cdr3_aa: CASAHGAYEQYF
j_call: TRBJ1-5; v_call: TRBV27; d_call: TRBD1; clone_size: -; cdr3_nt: TGTGCCAGCAGTTTAAAGGGGGGACAGTCAAGGCCCCAGCATTTT; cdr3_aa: CASSLKGGQSRPQHF
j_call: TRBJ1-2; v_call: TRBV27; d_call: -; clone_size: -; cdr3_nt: TGTGCCAGCAGTTTATCGTGGGGGGAGGGGTCTAACTATGGCTACACCTTC; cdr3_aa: CASSLSWGEGSNYGYTF
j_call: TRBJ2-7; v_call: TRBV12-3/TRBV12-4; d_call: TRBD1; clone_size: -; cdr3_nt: TGTGCCAGCAGTCCGGGACAGGGAGAAAGCTCCTACGAGCAGTACTTC; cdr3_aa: CASSPGQGESSYEQYF
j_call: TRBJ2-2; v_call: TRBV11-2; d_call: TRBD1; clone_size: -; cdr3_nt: TGTGCCAGCAGCGCGGACAGGGATGAGGAGCTGACCGGGGAGCTGTTTTTT; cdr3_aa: CASSADRDEELTGELFF
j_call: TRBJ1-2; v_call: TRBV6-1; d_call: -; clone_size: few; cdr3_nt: TGTGCCAGCCCCTCGGGCGAGGGCCCTAACTATGGCTACACCTTC; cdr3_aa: CASPSGEGPNYGYTF
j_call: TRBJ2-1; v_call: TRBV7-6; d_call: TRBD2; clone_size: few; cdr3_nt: TGTGCCAGCAGCTTAGCGCCGATGACTAGCGGGGGGCACAATGAGCAGTTCTTC; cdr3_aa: CASSLAPMTSGGHNEQFF
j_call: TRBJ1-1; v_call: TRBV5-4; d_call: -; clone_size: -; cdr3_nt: TGTGCCAGCAGCTTGATGAGGGTAACGATGAACACTGAAGCTTTCTTT; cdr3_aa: CASSLMRVTMNTEAFF
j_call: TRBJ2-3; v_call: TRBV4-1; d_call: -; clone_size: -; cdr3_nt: TGCGCTAGCAGCCAAGTTCAGGGTCCCCCCACAGATACGCAGTATTTT; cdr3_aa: CASSQVQGPPTDTQYF
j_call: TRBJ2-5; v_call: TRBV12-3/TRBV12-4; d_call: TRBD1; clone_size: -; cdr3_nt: TGTGCCAGCAGCTTTTGGACAGGGGGCGAGACCCAGTACTTC; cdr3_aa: CASSFWTGGETQYF
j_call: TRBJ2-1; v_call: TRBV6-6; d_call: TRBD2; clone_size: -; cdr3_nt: TGTGCCAGCAGTTACTCCAGCGGGGGATTCTACAATGAGCAGTTCTTC; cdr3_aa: CASSYSSGGFYNEQFF
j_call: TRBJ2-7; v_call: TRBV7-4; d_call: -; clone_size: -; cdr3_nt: TGTGCCAGCAGCTTAGTTCCAGGAACCTACGAGCAGTACTTC; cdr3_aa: CASSLVPGTYEQYF
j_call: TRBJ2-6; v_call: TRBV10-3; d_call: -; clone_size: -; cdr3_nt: TGTGCCATCAGTGAGACGGGTAACCCTGGGGCCAACGTCCTGACTTTC; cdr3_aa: CAISETGNPGANVLTF
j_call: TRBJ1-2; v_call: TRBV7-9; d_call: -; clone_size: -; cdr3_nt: TGTGCCAGCAGCTTATCCCCCGATGGCTACACCTTC; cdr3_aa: CASSLSPDGYTF
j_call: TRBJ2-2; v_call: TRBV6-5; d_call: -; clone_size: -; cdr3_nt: TGTGCCAGCAGTCAGACAACTGCGAACACCGGGGAGCTGTTTTTT; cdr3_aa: CASSQTTANTGELFF
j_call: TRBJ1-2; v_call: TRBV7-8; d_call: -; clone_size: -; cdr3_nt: TGTGCCAGCTATAGCCCCAGCGGCTACACCTTC; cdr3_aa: CASYSPSGYTF
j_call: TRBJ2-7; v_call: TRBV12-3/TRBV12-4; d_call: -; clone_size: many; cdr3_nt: TGTGCCAGCAGTTTACCCGGCACTGGGTGGTACGAGCAGTACTTC; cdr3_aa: CASSLPGTGWYEQYF
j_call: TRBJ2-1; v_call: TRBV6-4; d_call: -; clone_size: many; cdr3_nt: TGTGCCAGCAGTCGAGGGTCGGGAGATTACAATGAGCAGTTCTTC; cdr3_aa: CASSRGSGDYNEQFF
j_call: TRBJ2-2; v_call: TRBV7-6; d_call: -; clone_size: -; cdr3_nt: TGTGCCAGCAGCTTGTACAGGGTTTCTACGAACACCGGGGAGCTGTTTTTT; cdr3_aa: CASSLYRVSTNTGELFF
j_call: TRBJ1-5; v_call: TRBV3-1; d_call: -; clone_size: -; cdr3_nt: TGTGCCAGCAGCCTGACTCGGATGATGGAGCCCCAGCATTTT; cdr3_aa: CASSLTRMMEPQHF
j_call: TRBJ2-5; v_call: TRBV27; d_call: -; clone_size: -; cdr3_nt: TGTGCCAGCAGTTATCTTACTGGCGAGACCCAGTACTTC; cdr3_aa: CASSYLTGETQYF
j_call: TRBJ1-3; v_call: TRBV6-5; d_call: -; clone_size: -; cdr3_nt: TGTGCCAGCAGTTACGGGACACTTTTTCGCTCTGGAAACACCATATATTTT; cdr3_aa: CASSYGTLFRSGNTIYF
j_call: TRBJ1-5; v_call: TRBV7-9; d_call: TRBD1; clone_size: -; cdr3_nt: TGTGCCAGCAGCTTAGGGGGGACAGATCAGCCCCAGCATTTT; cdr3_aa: CASSLGGTDQPQHF
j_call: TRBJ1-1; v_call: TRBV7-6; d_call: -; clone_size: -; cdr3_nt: TGTGCCAGCAGCTTAGAGGTGGACCCGAACACTGAAGCTTTCTTT; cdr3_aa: CASSLEVDPNTEAFF
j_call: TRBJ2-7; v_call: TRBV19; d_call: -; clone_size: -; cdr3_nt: TGTGCCAGTAGTATAGTACAGGGCTACGAGCAGTACTTC; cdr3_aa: CASSIVQGYEQYF
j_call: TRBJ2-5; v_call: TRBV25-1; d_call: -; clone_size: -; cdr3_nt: TGTGCCAGCAGTGAATATGAAGAGACCCAGTACTTC; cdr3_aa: CASSEYEETQYF
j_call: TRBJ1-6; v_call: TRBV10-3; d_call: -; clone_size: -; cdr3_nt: TGTGCCATCAGTGAGTCGGCTAAAGGGTTTGATTCACCCCTCCACTTT; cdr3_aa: CAISESAKGFDSPLHF
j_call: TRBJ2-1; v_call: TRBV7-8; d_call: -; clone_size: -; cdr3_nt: TGTGCCAGCACTCCGGGGGGCGCCTACAATGAGCAGTTCTTC; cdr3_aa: CASTPGGAYNEQFF
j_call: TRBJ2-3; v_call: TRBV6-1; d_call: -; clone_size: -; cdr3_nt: TGTGCCAGCAGTGAAGAACTAAATGGGGATACGCAGTATTTT; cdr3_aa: CASSEELNGDTQYF
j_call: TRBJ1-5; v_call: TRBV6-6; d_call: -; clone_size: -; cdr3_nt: TGTGCCAGCAGTGTGGAGCCCCAGCATTTT; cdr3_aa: CASSVEPQHF
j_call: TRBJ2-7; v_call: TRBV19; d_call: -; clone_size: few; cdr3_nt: TGTGCCAGTAGTTTCGGGACGCCTTCCTACGAGCAGTACTTC; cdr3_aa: CASSFGTPSYEQYF